Described below is a single T cell receptor beta chain sequence and its context. No antigen is known for it. This table comes from immunoSEQ multiplex PCR, and its TCRdb copy is limited to in-frame clones, with some not included. The repertoire holds some 77,000 clones, with around 85% as singletons. This record belongs to a study of OX40 agonist ivuxolimab in advanced cancers. Background on the study: Hepatocellular carcinoma, melanoma, renal cell or head and neck cancer was diagnosed in the dose-escalation patients. The dose-escalation cohort was about 80% male, with a mean age of about 56 years, ranging about 23 to 79. Past anti-PD-1, anti-PD-L1 or anti-CTLA-4 therapy was accepted, and 40% had received some.

Germline assignment: CDR1 LNHNV and CDR2 YYDKDF (reference sequence). The CDR3 loop spans 13 amino acids. Trimming removed 0 bases at V and 1 base at J, with 3 bases between. Study-wide findings and caveats: Compared with others, partial responders at 0.1-3.0 mg/kg displayed clonal expansion among the lowest.

Sequencing used CD4+ or CD8+ T cells sorted from blood, obtained in a trial of the OX40 agonist ivuxolimab. This chain links TRBV15 with TRBJ1-1; no reliable D call. This sequence was found in an adult with an advanced solid tumor such as melanoma, head and neck, liver or kidney cancer. The CDR3 region has the DNA TGTGCCACCAGCAGAGAGGGGAACACTGAAGCTTTCTTT. Its translation is CATSREGNTEAFF.